The clone carrying this T cell receptor (beta chain) was observed a few times. The CDR3 totals 13 residues. Trimming took off 7 bases at V and 7 bases at J, with 19 bases between the two ends. Germline V gene sequence: CDR1 SQVTM, CDR2 ANQGSEA. The sample belongs to a study of blood T cell repertoires in COVID-19. Study-wide context: The United States, Italy and Spain were the sources of the acute and convalescent COVID-19 samples. T cells, B-cell-depleted T cells, or PBMCs provided the cDNA or gDNA that served as material.

Original processing methods: Estimates of nucleated cell counts were drawn from the amplification of reference gene primers. TCRdb's table, derived via immunoSEQ multiplex PCR, lists solely in-frame clones and lacks some. V and J calls and clone size are given by that table; D and trimming were obtained from the DNA. The table has nearly 200,000 clones, about 83% seen once; the top ten hold around 5.5%. The sample taken for sequencing was peripheral blood. J is TRBJ1-2 and V is TRBV29-1; no clear D gene. The origin of this receptor is a woman in her 70s with active or convalescent COVID-19. The CDR3 region is CSALLTLPFGYTF. The DNA of the CDR3 is TGCAGCGCTCTTTTAACTCTGCCCTTTGGCTACACCTTC.